Sequencing of this T cell receptor beta chain was carried out in a study of early T cells in non-severe SARS-CoV-2 infection. Overall study: Whole-blood bulk RNA, unsorted, was sequenced, and chains were unpaired.

Individual cDNA molecules received unique molecular identifiers. TCRdb re-called the 5' RACE reads with MiXCR, one entry per CDR3 protein. The data contain about 33,000 distinct CDR3 sequences, approximately 6.9% of them singletons. V lost 6 bases and J 5 bases, leaving 14 bases between the germline ends. The CDR3 spans 13 residues. Germline CDR1 and CDR2: MNHEY and SVGAGI. General observations from the study: Database matching using VDJdb favored anti-spike CD8 responses, with private and CD4 specificities left missing.

This clonotype was recorded many times. Its specificity is not known. This sequence joins TRBV6-5 and TRBJ2-7; TRBD1 or TRBD2 may be the D gene (5 bases each). This TCR came from an adult who was a healthcare worker with PCR-confirmed SARS-CoV-2 infection or an uninfected control (not recorded which). The sequencing sample was made of whole blood. For the CDR3, the DNA is TGTGCCAGCAGCCCGAGGGGCCCCGACGAGCAGTACTTC. Amino acids: CASSPRGPDEQYF.